One T cell receptor beta chain is described in this entry. These data are taken from a study of long-term antiretroviral therapy in people with HIV. The CDR3 runs to 15 residues. The germline CDR1 and CDR2 sequences are SEHNR and FQNEAQ (reference sequence). Trimming pared 6 bases from V and 1 base from J, leaving 16 bases between. Researchers report immunoSEQ v3.0 was run at survey level. The repertoire was sequenced with immunoSEQ multiplex PCR; TCRdb's copy has only in-frame clones and lacks some. The repertoire holds roughly 35,000 clones, with 94% as singletons. The sequence derives from a woman aged 45-60 years with HIV. The chain recombines TRBV7-9 with TRBJ2-7, with D unresolved. The sample here was unsorted PBMCs, taken 5 to 5.5 years after starting antiretroviral therapy. CDR3 region: CASRSPIGPSYEQYF. CDR3 nucleotides: TGTGCCAGCAGGTCTCCGATAGGGCCTTCCTACGAGCAGTACTTC.